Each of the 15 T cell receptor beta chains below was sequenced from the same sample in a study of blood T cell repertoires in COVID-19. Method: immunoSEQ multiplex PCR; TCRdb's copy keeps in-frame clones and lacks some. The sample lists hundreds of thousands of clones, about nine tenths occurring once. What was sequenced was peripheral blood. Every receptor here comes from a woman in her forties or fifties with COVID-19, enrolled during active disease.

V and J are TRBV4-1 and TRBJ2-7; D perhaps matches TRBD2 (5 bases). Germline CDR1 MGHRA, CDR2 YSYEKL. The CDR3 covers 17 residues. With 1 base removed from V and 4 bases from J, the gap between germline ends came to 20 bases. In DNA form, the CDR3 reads TGCGCCAGCAGCCAAGTTACCCGGGTAGCCGGGGATTACGAGCAGTACTTC. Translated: CASSQVTRVAGDYEQYF.

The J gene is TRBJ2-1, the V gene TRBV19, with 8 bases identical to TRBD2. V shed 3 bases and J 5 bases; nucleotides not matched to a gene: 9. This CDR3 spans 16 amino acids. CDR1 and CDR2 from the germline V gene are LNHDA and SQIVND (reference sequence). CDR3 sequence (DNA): TGTGCCAGTAGTATCGGCGGGAGGAGGGGGGACAATGAGCAGTTCTTC. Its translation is CASSIGGRRGDNEQFF.

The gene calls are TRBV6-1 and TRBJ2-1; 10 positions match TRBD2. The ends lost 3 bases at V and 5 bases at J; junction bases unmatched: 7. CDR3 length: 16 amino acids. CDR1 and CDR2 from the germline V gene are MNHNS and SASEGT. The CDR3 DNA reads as TGTGCCAGCAGTGACCCAAGCGGGAGGGCCCACAATGAGCAGTTCTTC. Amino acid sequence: CASSDPSGRAHNEQFF.

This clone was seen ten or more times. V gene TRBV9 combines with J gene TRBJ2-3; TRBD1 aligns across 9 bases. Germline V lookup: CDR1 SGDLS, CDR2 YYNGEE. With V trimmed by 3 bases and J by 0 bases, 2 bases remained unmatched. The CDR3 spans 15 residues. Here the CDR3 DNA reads TGTGCCAGCAGCGGGGACAGGGTTAGCACAGATACGCAGTATTTT. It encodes CASSGDRVSTDTQYF.

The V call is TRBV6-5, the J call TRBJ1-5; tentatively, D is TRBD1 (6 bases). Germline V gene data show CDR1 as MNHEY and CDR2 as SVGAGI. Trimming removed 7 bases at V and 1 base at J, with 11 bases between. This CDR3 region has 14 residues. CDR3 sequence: CASNPGGSNQPQHF. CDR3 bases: TGTGCCAGCAACCCTGGGGGCAGCAATCAGCCCCAGCATTTT.

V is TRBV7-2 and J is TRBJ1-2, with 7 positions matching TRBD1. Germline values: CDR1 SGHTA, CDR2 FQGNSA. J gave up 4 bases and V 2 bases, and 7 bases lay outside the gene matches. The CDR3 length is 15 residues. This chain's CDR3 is CASSLKRGQIYGYTF. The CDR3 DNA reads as TGTGCCAGCAGCTTAAAAAGGGGGCAAATCTATGGCTACACCTTC. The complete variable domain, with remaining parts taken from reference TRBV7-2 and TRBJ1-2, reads GAGVSQSPSNKVTEKGKDVELRCDPISGHTALYWYRQSLGQGLEFLIYFQGNSAPDKSGLPSDRFSAERTGGSVSTLTIQRTQQEDSAVYLCASSLKRGQIYGYTFGSGTRLTVV.

CDR3 sequence (DNA): TGTGCCAGCAGCGTAGCCGGGAGGAACACTGAAGCTTTCTTT. Translation gives CASSVAGRNTEAFF. The gene calls are TRBV9 and TRBJ1-1; D remains ambiguous. There are 14 residues in the CDR3. Germline V CDR1 and CDR2: SGDLS, YYNGEE. The V end lost 0 bases, the J end lost 1 base, and 7 bases lay between the germline ends.

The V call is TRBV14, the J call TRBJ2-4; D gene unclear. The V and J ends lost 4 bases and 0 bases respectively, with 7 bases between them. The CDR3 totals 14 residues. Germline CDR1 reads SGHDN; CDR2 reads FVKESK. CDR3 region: CASSLTLAKNIQYF. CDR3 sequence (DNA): TGTGCCAGCAGCCTGACATTAGCCAAAAACATTCAGTACTTC.

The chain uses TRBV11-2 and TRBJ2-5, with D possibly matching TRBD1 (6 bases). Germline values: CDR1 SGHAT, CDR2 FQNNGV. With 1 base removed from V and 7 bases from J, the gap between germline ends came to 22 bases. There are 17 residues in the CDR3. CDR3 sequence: CASSLVPLGQVRGTQYF. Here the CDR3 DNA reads TGTGCCAGCAGCTTAGTGCCCCTGGGACAAGTAAGAGGGACCCAGTACTTC.

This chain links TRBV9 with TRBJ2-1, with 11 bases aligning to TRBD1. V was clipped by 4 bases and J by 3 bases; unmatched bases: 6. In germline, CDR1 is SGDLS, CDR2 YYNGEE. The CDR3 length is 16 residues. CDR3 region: CASSQSGTGGYNEQFF. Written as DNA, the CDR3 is TGTGCCAGCAGCCAATCCGGGACAGGGGGCTACAATGAGCAGTTCTTC.

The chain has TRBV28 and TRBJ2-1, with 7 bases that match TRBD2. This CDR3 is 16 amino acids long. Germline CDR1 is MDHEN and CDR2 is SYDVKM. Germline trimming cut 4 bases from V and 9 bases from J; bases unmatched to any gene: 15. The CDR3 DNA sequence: TGTGCCAGCAGTTCCCCCGGGGAGGGCAGGGCGAGTGAGCAGTTCTTC. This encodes CASSSPGEGRASEQFF.

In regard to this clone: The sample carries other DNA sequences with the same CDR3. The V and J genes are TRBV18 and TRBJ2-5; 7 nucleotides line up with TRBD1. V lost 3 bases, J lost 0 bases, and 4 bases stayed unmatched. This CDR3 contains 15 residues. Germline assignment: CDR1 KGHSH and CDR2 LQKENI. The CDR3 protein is CASSPPGQYQETQYF. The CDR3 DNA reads TGTGCCAGCTCACCCCCGGGACAGTACCAAGAGACCCAGTACTTC.

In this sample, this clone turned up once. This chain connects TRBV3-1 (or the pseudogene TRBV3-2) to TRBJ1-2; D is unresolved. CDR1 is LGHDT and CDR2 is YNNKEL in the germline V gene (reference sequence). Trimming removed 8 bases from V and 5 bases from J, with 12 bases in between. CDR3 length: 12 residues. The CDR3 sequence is CASESWAYGYTF. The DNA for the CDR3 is TGTGCCAGCGAGAGCTGGGCGTATGGCTACACCTTC.

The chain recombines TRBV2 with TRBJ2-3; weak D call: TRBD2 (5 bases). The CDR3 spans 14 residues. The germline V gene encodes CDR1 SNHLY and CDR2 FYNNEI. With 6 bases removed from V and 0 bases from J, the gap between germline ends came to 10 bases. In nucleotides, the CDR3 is TGTGCCAGCAGACCGACTACTAGCACAGATACGCAGTATTTT. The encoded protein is CASRPTTSTDTQYF.

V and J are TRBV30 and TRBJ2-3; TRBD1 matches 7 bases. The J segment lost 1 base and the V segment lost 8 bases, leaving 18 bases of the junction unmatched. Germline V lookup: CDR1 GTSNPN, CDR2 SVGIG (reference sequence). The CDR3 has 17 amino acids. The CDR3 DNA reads TGTGCCGCCGGACAGGTTTCGTTTAGGTATGGCACAGATACGCAGTATTTT. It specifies CAAGQVSFRYGTDTQYF. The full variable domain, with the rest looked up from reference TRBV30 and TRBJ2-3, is SQTIHQWPATLVQPVGSPLSLECTVEGTSNPNLYWYRQAAGRGLQLLFYSVGIGQISSEVPQNLSASRPQDRQFILSSKKLLLSDSGFYLCAAGQVSFRYGTDTQYFGPGTRLTVL.